A selection of T cell receptor beta chains follows, all from one sample in a study of T cells in Graves' hyperthyroidism and ophthalmopathy. TCRdb reprocessed the multiplex PCR reads with MiXCR, giving one entry per CDR3 protein. Of about 380,000 distinct CDR3 sequences listed, 11% to 15% are singletons. Material: blood. The receptors were gathered from a woman in her sixties or seventies with Graves' hyperthyroidism. CDR3s include the opening cysteine and the closing phenylalanine or tryptophan. The D gene is left open where the match is weak. Clone size is shown for a subset of rows, as once, few, many or a class of expanded clone.

V: TRBV7-3
D: TRBD2
J: TRBJ2-2
size: .
DNA: TGTGCCAGCAGCCCGGGACTAGCGGGAGATAACGGGGAGCTGTTTTTT
CDR3: CASSPGLAGDNGELFF

V: TRBV4-1
D: .
J: TRBJ1-4
size: few
DNA: TGCGCCAGCAGCCAAGCCATCGTATTCCGCGAAAAACTGTTTTTT
CDR3: CASSQAIVFREKLFF

V: TRBV15
D: TRBD1
J: TRBJ1-4
size: .
DNA: TGTGCCACCAGCAGTCTGGTGGGACAGGCTAATGAAAAACTGTTTTTT
CDR3: CATSSLVGQANEKLFF

V: TRBV7-9
D: TRBD1
J: TRBJ1-1
size: many
DNA: TGTGCCAGCAGCCTCCGGACAGGTTGGAACACTGAAGCTTTCTTT
CDR3: CASSLRTGWNTEAFF

V: TRBV20-1
D: .
J: TRBJ1-1
size: many
DNA: TGCAGTGCTAAGATAAACAGGCCCGCAGCTTTCTTT
CDR3: CSAKINRPAAFF

V: TRBV4-2
D: TRBD2
J: TRBJ2-1
size: few
DNA: TGTGCCAGCAGCGGAGGGACTAGCGGGACCGATGAGCAGTTCTTC
CDR3: CASSGGTSGTDEQFF

V: TRBV5-4
D: .
J: TRBJ2-2
size: .
DNA: TGTGCCAGCAGCTTGGGTGCAGCAACAATGAACACCGGGGAGCTGTTTTTT
CDR3: CASSLGAATMNTGELFF

V: TRBV12-3/TRBV12-4
D: .
J: TRBJ1-4
size: many
DNA: TGTGCCAGCAGTCCCGGGACCACGGGTGAAAAACTGTTTTTT
CDR3: CASSPGTTGEKLFF

V: TRBV29-1
D: TRBD1
J: TRBJ1-2
size: .
DNA: TGCAGCGTTGGGGCAGGGGGCGACTATGGCTACACCTTC
CDR3: CSVGAGGDYGYTF

V: TRBV6-9
D: TRBD2
J: TRBJ2-2
size: .
DNA: TGCGCCAGCAGTGAGGCGCTAGCGGGAGCCGGGGAGCTGTTTTTT
CDR3: CASSEALAGAGELFF

V: TRBV15
D: TRBD2
J: TRBJ2-3
size: many
DNA: TGTGCCACCAGCAGAAATCTCCTCGCGGGAGGGTCCGATACGCAGTATTTT
CDR3: CATSRNLLAGGSDTQYF

V: TRBV4-1
D: .
J: TRBJ1-1
size: few
DNA: TGCGCCAGCAGCCACGGACAGCGTGAAGCTTTCTTT
CDR3: CASSHGQREAFF

V: TRBV7-9
D: TRBD1
J: TRBJ1-3
size: many
DNA: TGTGCCAGCAGCTCGACAGGGACTGGAAACACCATATATTTT
CDR3: CASSSTGTGNTIYF

V: TRBV7-8
D: TRBD1
J: TRBJ1-1
size: many
DNA: TGTGCCAGCAGCCGTCAGGGAGGGGGCTATGCCCCGTCGGGAGCTTTCTTT
CDR3: CASSRQGGGYAPSGAFF

V: TRBV6-1
D: TRBD2
J: TRBJ2-2
size: .
DNA: TGTGCCAGCACCCGAGGACTAGCGGGAGTATATGGCGGGGAGCTGTTTTTT
CDR3: CASTRGLAGVYGGELFF

V: TRBV5-1
D: TRBD2
J: TRBJ2-7
size: many
DNA: TGCGCCAGCAGCTTGGAATCGACCGGGACTAGGTATTCCTACGAGCAGTACTTC
CDR3: CASSLESTGTRYSYEQYF

V: TRBV27
D: .
J: TRBJ2-1
size: few
DNA: TGTGCCAGCAGTTTGGCGGACGAGTACAATGAGCAGTTCTTC
CDR3: CASSLADEYNEQFF